This T cell receptor (beta chain) was sequenced during a study of T cells in Graves' hyperthyroidism and ophthalmopathy. Deletions cut 5 bases from V and 5 bases from J, with 9 bases between. Germline CDR1 reads SGHVS; CDR2 reads FQNEAQ. This CDR3 is 12 amino acids long. RNA transcripts provided the source from which TCR beta CDR3 regions were amplified. When the TCR CDR3 underwent first-round RT-PCR, the HTBI primer set was used. A single record per CDR3 protein comes from TCRdb applying MiXCR to the multiplex PCR reads. The table lists hundreds of thousands of distinct CDR3 sequences, around 15% of them singletons. This clonotype was seen at least ten times.

The origin of this receptor is a woman aged 30 to 39 with Graves' hyperthyroidism. This sequence joins TRBV7-8 and TRBJ2-5; no definite D call. Sequences were obtained from blood. CDR3 nucleotide sequence: TGTGCCAGCAGCCCTTACCGGGAGACCCAGTACTTC. It yields the protein CASSPYRETQYF.